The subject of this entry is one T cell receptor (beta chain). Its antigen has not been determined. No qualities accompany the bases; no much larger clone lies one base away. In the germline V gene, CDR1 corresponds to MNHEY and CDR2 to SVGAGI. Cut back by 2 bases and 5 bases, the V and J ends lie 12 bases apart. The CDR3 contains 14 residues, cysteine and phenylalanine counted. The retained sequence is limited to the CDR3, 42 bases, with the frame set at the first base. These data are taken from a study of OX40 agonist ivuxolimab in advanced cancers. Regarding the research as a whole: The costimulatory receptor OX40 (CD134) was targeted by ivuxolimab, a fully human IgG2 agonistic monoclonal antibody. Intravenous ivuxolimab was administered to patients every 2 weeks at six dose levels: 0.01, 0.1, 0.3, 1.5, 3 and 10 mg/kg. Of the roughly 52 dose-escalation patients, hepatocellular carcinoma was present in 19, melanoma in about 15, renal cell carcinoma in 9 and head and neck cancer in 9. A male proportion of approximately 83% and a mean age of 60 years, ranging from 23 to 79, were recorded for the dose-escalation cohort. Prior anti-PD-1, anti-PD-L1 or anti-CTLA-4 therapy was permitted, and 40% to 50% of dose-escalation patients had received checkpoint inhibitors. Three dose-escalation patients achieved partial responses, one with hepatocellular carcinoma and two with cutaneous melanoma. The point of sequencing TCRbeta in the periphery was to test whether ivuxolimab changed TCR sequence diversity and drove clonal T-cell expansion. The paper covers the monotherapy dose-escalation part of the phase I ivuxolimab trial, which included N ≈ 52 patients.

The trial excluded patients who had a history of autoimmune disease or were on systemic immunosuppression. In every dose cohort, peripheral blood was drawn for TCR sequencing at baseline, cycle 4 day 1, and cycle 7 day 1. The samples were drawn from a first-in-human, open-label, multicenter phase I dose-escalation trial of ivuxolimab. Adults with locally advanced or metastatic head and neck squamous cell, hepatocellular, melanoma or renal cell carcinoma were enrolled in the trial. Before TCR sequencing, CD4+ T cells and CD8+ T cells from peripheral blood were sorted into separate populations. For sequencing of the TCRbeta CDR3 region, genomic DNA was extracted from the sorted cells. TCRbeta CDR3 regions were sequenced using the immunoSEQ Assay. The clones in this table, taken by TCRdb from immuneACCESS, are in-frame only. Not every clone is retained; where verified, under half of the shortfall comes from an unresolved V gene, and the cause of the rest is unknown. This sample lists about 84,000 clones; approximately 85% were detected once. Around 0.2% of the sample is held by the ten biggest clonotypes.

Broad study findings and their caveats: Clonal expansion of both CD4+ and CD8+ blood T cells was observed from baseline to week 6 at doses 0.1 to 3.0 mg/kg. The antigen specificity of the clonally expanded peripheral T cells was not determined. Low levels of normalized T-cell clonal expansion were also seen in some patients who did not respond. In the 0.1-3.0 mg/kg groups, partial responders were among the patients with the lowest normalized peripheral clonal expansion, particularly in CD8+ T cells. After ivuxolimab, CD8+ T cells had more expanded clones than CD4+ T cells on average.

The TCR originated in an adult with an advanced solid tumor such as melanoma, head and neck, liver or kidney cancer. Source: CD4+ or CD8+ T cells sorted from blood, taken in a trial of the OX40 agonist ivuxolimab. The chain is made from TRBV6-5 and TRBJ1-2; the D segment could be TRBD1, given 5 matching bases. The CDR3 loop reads CASSYTAGKYGYTF. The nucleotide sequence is TGTGCCAGCAGTTACACGGCAGGGAAGTATGGCTACACCTTC.